Sequencing of this T cell receptor beta chain was carried out in a study of response to subunit inactivated influenza vaccine. MiXCR, run by TCRdb on the RT-PCR reads, gives a single entry per CDR3 protein. The sample has approximately 530,000 distinct CDR3 sequences; approximately 7.3% are singletons. This clonotype was seen only a few times. Here the sequenced sample was PBMCs from blood, taken around 25 months after vaccination. The TCR sequence derives from a man aged 50 to 69 who received an inactivated influenza vaccine.

The chain's CDR3 is CASTPQGAGSYEQYF. Here the CDR3 DNA reads TGTGCCAGCACCCCCCAGGGGGCAGGGTCCTACGAGCAGTACTTC. The chain links TRBV5-6 to TRBJ2-7; 8 bases align to TRBD1. Germline V gives CDR1 SGHDT, CDR2 YYEEEE. This CDR3 region has 15 residues. The J segment lost 1 base and the V segment lost 6 bases, leaving 9 bases of the junction unmatched.